Listed below are T cell receptor beta chains from one sample, sequenced in a study of T cells in Graves' hyperthyroidism and ophthalmopathy. TCRdb reanalysed the multiplex PCR reads using MiXCR and keeps one entry per CDR3 protein. Of approximately 510,000 distinct CDR3 sequences listed, about 46% are singletons. Sequenced sample: peripheral blood or thyroid tissue (not recorded which). The source is an adult woman with Graves' disease, either hyperthyroidism or ophthalmopathy (not recorded which). The CDR3 runs from the conserved cysteine through the conserved F or W. The D gene is left open where the match is weak. Size values are once, few and many counts, or a class for expanded clones, and some rows have none.

>.|many|TRBV29-1|TRBJ1-1
CSVDTLSRAEAFF
TGCAGCGTTGATACCCTATCTCGGGCTGAAGCTTTCTTT
>.|many|TRBV20-1|TRBJ1-1
CSASRGQINAEAFF
TGCAGTGCTAGCCGGGGACAAATAAACGCTGAAGCTTTCTTT
>.|many|TRBV29-1|TRBJ2-3
CSVARASRGSTDTQYF
TGCAGCGTTGCCCGGGCCTCTCGGGGGTCCACAGATACGCAGTATTTT
>.|many|TRBV11-1|TRBJ1-2
CASSLFAGRDGYTF
TGTGCCAGCAGCTTATTCGCAGGGAGGGATGGCTACACCTTC
>.|.|TRBV19|TRBJ2-6
CASSIFGVVNGANVLTF
TGTGCCAGTAGTATATTCGGGGTCGTGAATGGGGCCAACGTCCTGACTTTC
>TRBD1|.|TRBV14|TRBJ1-2
CASSRQGGPFGYTF
TGTGCCAGCAGCCGACAGGGGGGCCCCTTTGGCTACACCTTC
>.|once|TRBV29-1|TRBJ1-1
CSVDPGTNTEAFF
TGCAGCGTTGACCCCGGGACAAACACTGAGGCTTTCTTT
>TRBD1|.|TRBV19|TRBJ1-5
CASSARDRGSNQPQHF
TGTGCCAGTAGTGCACGAGACAGGGGGAGCAATCAGCCCCAGCATTTT
>.|many|TRBV5-8|TRBJ1-2
CASSPDTYGYTF
TGTGCCAGCAGCCCGGACACTTATGGCTACACCTTC
>.|few|TRBV5-1|TRBJ2-7
CASMPADSYEQYF
TGCGCCAGCATGCCAGCGGACTCCTACGAGCAGTACTTC
>.|once|TRBV7-9|TRBJ1-1
CATRQIDQNTEAFF
TGTGCCACCAGGCAAATAGACCAGAACACTGAAGCTTTCTTT
>.|.|TRBV7-7|TRBJ1-1
CASSSQVSTEAFF
TGTGCTAGCAGCTCTCAAGTGTCTACTGAAGCTTTCTTT
>.|.|TRBV7-2|TRBJ1-2
CASSLVGNGCTF
TGTGCCAGCAGCTTAGTTGGCAATGGCTGCACCTTC
>.|.|TRBV2|TRBJ1-5
CAGSEGSNQPQHF
TGTGCCGGCAGTGAAGGTAGCAATCAGCCCCAGCATTTT
>.|once|TRBV9|TRBJ2-2
CASSVDGSTGELFF
TGTGCCAGCAGCGTAGACGGATCCACCGGGGAGCTGTTTTTT
>.|.|TRBV20-1|TRBJ1-5
CSASRARDAPQHF
TGCAGTGCTAGTAGGGCGCGTGACGCGCCCCAGCATTTT
>.|once|TRBV29-1|TRBJ1-4
CSVWAGAANEKLFF
TGCAGCGTTTGGGCGGGGGCGGCTAATGAAAAACTGTTTTTT
>TRBD1|.|TRBV20-1|TRBJ1-4
CSASNRDSDEKLFF
TGCAGTGCCAGCAACCGGGACAGCGATGAAAAACTGTTTTTT
>TRBD2|many|TRBV20-1|TRBJ2-2
CSAPPASGGWTGELFF
TGCAGTGCTCCCCCTGCATCGGGAGGATGGACCGGGGAGCTGTTTTTT
>TRBD1|many|TRBV2|TRBJ1-1
CASSRSTGGTTEAFF
TGTGCCAGCTCCCGGTCGACAGGGGGGACCACTGAAGCTTTCTTT
>TRBD1|many|TRBV7-9|TRBJ1-4
CASSAGTGPEFYDEKLFF
TGTGCCAGCAGCGCCGGGACAGGGCCCGAGTTCTATGATGAAAAACTGTTTTTT
>.|many|TRBV29-1|TRBJ1-2
CSVEGTANYGYTF
TGCAGCGTTGAAGGAACAGCTAACTATGGCTACACCTTC
>TRBD1|.|TRBV7-9|TRBJ1-2
CASSLSGQGANYGYTF
TGTGCCAGCAGCTTATCGGGACAGGGGGCTAACTATGGCTACACCTTC
>.|once|TRBV19|TRBJ2-1
CASSMGGIGREQFF
TGTGCCAGTAGTATGGGGGGAATAGGACGTGAGCAGTTCTTC
>.|once|TRBV6-1|TRBJ2-7
CASSTVDNEQYF
TGTGCCAGCAGCACCGTGGACAACGAGCAGTACTTC
>TRBD1|.|TRBV25-1|TRBJ1-5
CASEGYRGESNQPQHF
TGTGCCAGTGAAGGATACAGGGGAGAATCAAATCAGCCCCAGCATTTT
>TRBD1|.|TRBV11-2|TRBJ2-5
CASSLRGLGETQYF
TGTGCCAGCAGCTTAAGGGGGCTCGGGGAGACCCAGTACTTC
>TRBD1|many|TRBV20-1|TRBJ2-7
CSAGGQGSYEQYF
TGCAGTGCTGGCGGACAGGGGAGCTACGAGCAGTACTTC
>TRBD1|.|TRBV10-3|TRBJ1-1
CAISVNRGVGAFF
TGTGCCATCAGTGTGAACAGGGGGGTCGGAGCTTTCTTT
>.|many|TRBV4-1|TRBJ2-5
CASSQGPTETQYF
TGCGCCAGCAGCCAAGGTCCCACGGAGACCCAGTACTTC
>.|few|TRBV30|TRBJ1-2
CAWRVALLGYTF
TGTGCCTGGAGGGTCGCCCTGTTGGGCTACACCTTC
>.|.|TRBV20-1|TRBJ2-2
CSARQGIGELFF
TGCAGTGCTAGACAGGGAATCGGGGAGCTGTTTTTT
>.|.|TRBV7-2|TRBJ1-6
CASSPVTGVYNSPLHF
TGTGCCAGCAGCCCCGTGACCGGCGTCTACAATTCACCCCTCCACTTT
>.|few|TRBV3-1|TRBJ2-7
CASSQDPSGAYEQYF
TGTGCCAGCAGCCAAGACCCCAGCGGAGCCTACGAGCAGTACTTC
>.|.|TRBV29-1|TRBJ1-1
CSVEPALGGNTEAFF
TGCAGCGTTGAACCCGCCCTTGGGGGGAACACTGAAGCTTTCTTT
>TRBD1|.|TRBV29-1|TRBJ1-4
CSAVDRGEKLFF
TGCAGCGCGGTCGACAGGGGTGAAAAACTGTTTTTT
>.|.|TRBV3-1|TRBJ1-1
CASSQGTSGAFF
TGTGCCAGCAGCCAAGGGACAAGTGGAGCTTTCTTT
>.|once|TRBV7-9|TRBJ2-7
CASSVKGVRNYEQYF
TGTGCCAGCAGCGTAAAAGGCGTCAGGAACTACGAGCAGTACTTC
>.|.|TRBV28|TRBJ2-2
CASSWTELRELFF
TGTGCCAGCAGTTGGACGGAGCTGAGGGAGCTGTTTTTT
>.|many|TRBV11-1|TRBJ1-1
CASSLTDQGTEAFF
TGTGCCAGCAGCTTAACTGATCAGGGCACTGAAGCTTTCTTT
>TRBD1|.|TRBV29-1|TRBJ2-3
CSAKQGATTDTQYF
TGCAGCGCCAAACAGGGGGCTACGACAGATACGCAGTATTTT
>.|.|TRBV10-3|TRBJ1-1
CAISESFF
TGTGCCATCAGTGAGTCTTTCTTT
>.|.|TRBV29-1|TRBJ2-7
CSVEGRGEGYEQYF
TGCAGCGTTGAGGGCCGGGGCGAGGGCTACGAGCAGTACTTC
>.|.|TRBV25-1|TRBJ1-3
CASSEGSPGAGNTIYF
TGTGCCAGCAGTGAAGGGAGCCCAGGGGCTGGAAACACCATATATTTT
>.|many|TRBV20-1|TRBJ2-7
CSARRTVSYEQYF
TGCAGTGCTAGGCGGACAGTCTCCTACGAGCAGTACTTC
>.|many|TRBV4-1|TRBJ2-7
CASSTMGAGGYEQYF
TGCGCCAGCAGCACCATGGGGGCTGGGGGCTACGAGCAGTACTTC
>.|.|TRBV7-9|TRBJ1-1
CASSLDPGVNTEAFF
TGTGCCAGCAGCTTAGATCCGGGAGTGAACACTGAAGCTTTCTTT
>.|.|TRBV29-1|TRBJ2-7
CSVGGGSSGVEQYF
TGCAGCGTAGGGGGGGGTAGCTCTGGGGTCGAGCAGTACTTC
>TRBD1|.|TRBV2|TRBJ1-1
CASSERGQGDTEAFF
TGTGCCAGCAGTGAGCGAGGGCAGGGGGACACTGAAGCTTTCTTT
>.|many|TRBV6-1|TRBJ1-5
CASEGYSNQPQHF
TGTGCCAGCGAGGGTTATAGCAATCAGCCCCAGCATTTT
>.|.|TRBV19|TRBJ1-5
CASSIPGRMNQPQHF
TGTGCCAGTAGTATCCCCGGCCGGATGAATCAGCCCCAGCATTTT
>TRBD2|many|TRBV10-3|TRBJ2-7
CAISVGREDLFEQYF
TGTGCCATCAGTGTTGGGCGGGAGGATCTTTTTGAGCAGTACTTC
>.|many|TRBV29-1|TRBJ2-5
CSAQQPYQETQYF
TGCAGCGCCCAACAGCCGTACCAAGAGACCCAGTACTTC